One and the same sample provided the 27 T cell receptor beta chains below, sequenced in a study of CD8 T cells in ankylosing spondylitis. MiXCR was run by TCRdb on the 5' RACE reads, yielding one entry per CDR3 protein. The sample lists roughly 130,000 distinct CDR3 sequences; approximately 9.9% were seen once. The sample consisted of blood, either unsorted or a sorted T cell fraction (not recorded which). These receptors all stem from a male donor with ankylosing spondylitis or in good health (not recorded which).

The chain combines TRBV5-1 with TRBJ2-5, with 9 bases matching TRBD1. The CDR3 has 13 residues. Germline V gene sequence: CDR1 SGHRS, CDR2 YFSETQ. Trimming removed 4 bases from V and 5 bases from J; junction bases left unmatched: 3. The CDR3 region is CASSTGTGETQYF. The CDR3 nucleotides are TGCGCCAGCAGCACTGGGACAGGGGAGACCCAGTACTTC.

This clonotype occurred a few times. This chain uses TRBV2 with TRBJ2-1, with 11 positions matching TRBD2. Germline V lookup: CDR1 SNHLY, CDR2 FYNNEI. The CDR3 runs 15 residues. V dropped 6 bases and J dropped 2; count of bases not matched to a gene: 3. CDR3 sequence reads: CASSATSGTYNEQFF. In nucleotides, the CDR3 is TGTGCCAGCAGCGCGACTAGCGGGACCTACAATGAGCAGTTCTTC.

This clonotype was counted ten times or more. The chain employs TRBV5-1 and TRBJ2-2; a weak D match, TRBD1 (6 bases). Trimming removed 1 base from V and 0 bases from J, with 10 bases in between. CDR1 and CDR2 (germline): SGHRS, YFSETQ. This CDR3 has 16 amino acids. The CDR3 bases are TGCGCCAGCAGCTTGACGACAGGATCGAACACCGGGGAGCTGTTTTTT. Residues: CASSLTTGSNTGELFF. Full variable domain (missing parts from reference TRBV5-1 and TRBJ2-2): KAGVTQTPRYLIKTRGQQVTLSCSPISGHRSVSWYQQTPGQGLQFLFEYFSETQRNKGNFPGRFSGRQFSNSRSEMNVSTLELGDSALYLCASSLTTGSNTGELFFGEGSRLTVL.

A few counts support this clonotype. The chain employs TRBV6-2 or TRBV6-3 and TRBJ1-1; D unclear. CDR1 is MNHEY and CDR2 is SVGEGT in the germline V gene. Between the trimmed V and J ends, which lost 5 bases and 0 bases, there was a span of 7 bases. The CDR3 is 13 amino acids. The CDR3 protein is CASSLRMNTEAFF. The CDR3 DNA reads as TGTGCCAGCAGTCTCCGCATGAACACTGAAGCTTTCTTT.

This clonotype was seen repeatedly, ten times or more. The chain is built from TRBV29-1 and TRBJ2-2, with D unresolved. The CDR3 is made up of 12 amino acids. Germline lookup yields CDR1 SQVTM and CDR2 ANQGSEA. V was clipped by 6 bases and J by 2 bases, with 7 bases between them. As DNA, the CDR3 is TGCAGCGTGCGGAGAAACACCGGGGAGCTGTTTTTT. Amino acids: CSVRRNTGELFF.

The chain joins TRBV14 to TRBJ2-6; TRBD2 matches at 7 bases. Germline V gene sequence: CDR1 SGHDN, CDR2 FVKESK. CDR3 size: 17 residues. After removal of 7 bases from V and 4 bases from J, the junction contained 13 bases not matched to a gene. CDR3 DNA: TGTGCCAGCAAGTCAGGGACTACCCGATCCGGGGCCAACGTCCTGACTTTC. Protein product: CASKSGTTRSGANVLTF.

This clonotype was seen a handful of times. The rearrangement joins TRBV11-2 to TRBJ1-5; TRBD1 aligns across 8 bases. Unmatched junction bases numbered 4, after V lost 1 base and J lost 5 bases. Per germline, CDR1 SGHAT and CDR2 FQNNGV. The CDR3 totals 15 residues. The CDR3 region has the DNA TGTGCCAGCAGCTTAGGTCAGGGGGCCTATCAGCCCCAGCATTTT. This codes for CASSLGQGAYQPQHF. Drawing the rest from reference TRBV11-2 and TRBJ1-5, the complete variable domain is EAGVAQSPRYKIIEKRQSVAFWCNPISGHATLYWYQQILGQGPKLLIQFQNNGVVDDSQLPKDRFSAERLKGVDSTLKIQPAKLEDSAVYLCASSLGQGAYQPQHFGDGTRLSIL.

The chain is built from TRBV5-1 and TRBJ1-2; a weak D match, TRBD1 (6 bases). Germline assignment: CDR1 SGHRS and CDR2 YFSETQ. This CDR3 is built from 14 residues. Trimming removed 5 bases from V and 5 bases from J, with 16 bases in between. Here the CDR3 reads CASRPITGFYGYTF. DNA for the CDR3: TGCGCCAGCAGACCAATTACAGGGTTTTATGGCTACACCTTC.

Many counts were recorded for this clonotype. CDR3 sequence reads: CSARQLGLGHTGELFF. As DNA, the CDR3 is TGCAGTGCTAGACAATTGGGACTAGGTCACACCGGGGAGCTGTTTTTT. The genes are TRBV20-1 and TRBJ2-2; TRBD2 matches at 8 bases. The V and J ends lost 2 bases and 3 bases, in that order; junction bases with no gene match: 8. Germline V CDR1 and CDR2: DFQATT, SNEGSKA (reference sequence). The CDR3 loop spans 16 amino acids.

This clonotype occurred many times. J is TRBJ2-7 and V is TRBV29-1, with TRBD1 matching 9 bases. J lost 0 bases, V lost 6 bases, and 3 bases had no gene match. The CDR3 extends over 13 amino acids. Germline V gives CDR1 SQVTM, CDR2 ANQGSEA. The CDR3, as DNA: TGCAGCGTGGGGACAGGGAGCTCCTACGAGCAGTACTTC. Encoded protein: CSVGTGSSYEQYF.

In its sample, this clonotype was seen a few times. The DNA of the CDR3 is TGCAGTGCTGACACGGGATGGGAGCAGCCCCAGCATTTT. Protein sequence: CSADTGWEQPQHF. This chain links TRBV20-1 with TRBJ1-5; D is unclear. The CDR3 loop spans 13 amino acids. V shed 5 bases and J shed 7 bases, with 15 bases lying between them. Germline values: CDR1 DFQATT, CDR2 SNEGSKA (reference sequence).

This clonotype was seen many times. The J gene is TRBJ2-6, the V gene TRBV27; D is uncertain. Per the germline V gene, CDR1 is MNHEY and CDR2 is SMNVEV (reference sequence). The CDR3 extends over 13 amino acids. Trimming pared 6 bases from V and 0 bases from J, leaving 3 bases between. CDR3 bases: TGTGCCAGCAGAACCTCTGGGGCCAACGTCCTGACTTTC. This encodes CASRTSGANVLTF.

This clonotype was counted at least ten times. V usage is TRBV5-1 and J usage is TRBJ2-3; D call uncertain. The CDR3 is 20 amino acids. The ends were cut back, 0 bases at V and 0 bases at J, with 23 bases in the middle. Germline CDR1 reads SGHRS; CDR2 reads YFSETQ. The CDR3 protein is CASSLVAGPRTVPSTDTQYF. The DNA of the CDR3 is TGCGCCAGCAGCTTGGTAGCAGGACCTAGAACAGTACCTAGCACAGATACGCAGTATTTT.

This clonotype has ten or more counts. The chain links TRBV2 to TRBJ1-4; 7 bases align to TRBD1. V gave up 3 bases and J gave up 7 bases; unmatched junction bases: 11. The germline CDR1 and CDR2 sequences are SNHLY and FYNNEI. The CDR3 has 16 residues. The CDR3 loop is CASSEQVTGNSEKLFF. CDR3 bases: TGTGCCAGCAGTGAGCAGGTGACAGGGAATAGTGAAAAACTGTTTTTT. The variable domain in full, with the rest retrieved from reference TRBV2 and TRBJ1-4, is EPEVTQTPSHQVTQMGQEVILRCVPISNHLYFYWYRQILGQKVEFLVSFYNNEISEKSEIFDDQFSVERPDGSNFTLKIRSTKLEDSAMYFCASSEQVTGNSEKLFFGSGTQLSVL.

This clonotype came up many times. This rearrangement joins TRBV2 to TRBJ2-5, with 11 nucleotides matching TRBD2. CDR1 SNHLY and CDR2 FYNNEI come from the germline V gene. V trimming: 0 bases; J trimming: 5 bases; junction bases outside the gene matches: 11. This CDR3 contains 18 residues. CDR3 region: CASSEAAFSGRAQETQYF. The DNA for the CDR3 is TGTGCCAGCAGTGAAGCGGCCTTTAGCGGGAGGGCCCAGGAGACCCAGTACTTC.

This clonotype was detected many times. The V gene is TRBV9, the J gene TRBJ2-2; TRBD1 matches at 9 bases. V was clipped by 4 bases and J by 6 bases; unmatched bases: 4. CDR1 and CDR2 (germline): SGDLS, YYNGEE. The CDR3 spans 14 residues. CDR3 in DNA: TGTGCCAGCAGCATCCGGACAGGGGCCGGGGAGCTGTTTTTT. Protein sequence: CASSIRTGAGELFF.

This clonotype was detected a few times. The genes are TRBV7-2 and TRBJ1-2, with D perhaps TRBD1 (6 bases). From germline, CDR1 is SGHTA and CDR2 FQGNSA. The V end lost 4 bases, the J end lost 4 bases, and 13 bases lay between the germline ends. CDR3 size: 14 residues. The CDR3 bases are TGTGCCAGCAGCTCATGGGACACCGGCTATGGCTACACCTTC. Protein product: CASSSWDTGYGYTF.

This clonotype was counted between two and nine times. The rearrangement links TRBV7-8 to TRBJ2-7; 14 nucleotides line up with TRBD2. This CDR3 is built from 18 residues. The junction had 11 bases not matched to a gene; V was cut back by 5 bases and J by 2 bases. Germline V gene lookup returns CDR1 SGHVS and CDR2 FQNEAQ. The CDR3 loop is CASSPGTSGSFGTYEQYF. In DNA, the CDR3 is TGTGCCAGCAGCCCCGGGACTAGCGGGAGTTTTGGAACCTACGAGCAGTACTTC.

This clonotype was seen a handful of times. The CDR3 DNA follows: TGTGCCAGCAGTCGGACAACAGGGGACGAGACCCAGTACTTC. Protein sequence: CASSRTTGDETQYF. The chain joins TRBV6-2 or TRBV6-3 to TRBJ2-5; 7 bases fit TRBD1. Germline V gene sequence: CDR1 MNHEY, CDR2 SVGEGT. The length of the CDR3 is 14 residues. The V and J ends lost 5 bases and 5 bases, in that order; junction bases with no gene match: 8.

In its sample, this clonotype was seen many times. The chain uses TRBV25-1 and TRBJ2-7; D gene ambiguous. The V end lost 3 bases, the J end lost 3 bases, and 6 bases lay between the germline ends. The CDR3 length is 12 residues. CDR1 is MGHDK and CDR2 is SYGVNS in the germline V gene. The CDR3 nucleotides read TGTGCCAGCAGTGATGACTTCTACGAGCAGTACTTC. Translated, it gives CASSDDFYEQYF.

With respect to this clonotype: This may come from a read error, since a much larger clone is one base off. This sequence joins TRBV20-1 and TRBJ2-7; no clear D gene. Germline CDR1 DFQATT, CDR2 SNEGSKA (reference sequence). V dropped 2 bases and J dropped 2 bases, with 10 bases sitting between them. The CDR3 is 13 residues long. CDR3 sequence: CSARRPETYEQYF. The DNA for the CDR3 is TGCAGTGCTAGACGACCGGAGACCTACGAGCAGTACTTC.

The V call is TRBV29-1, the J call TRBJ2-5; 9 bases align to TRBD2. In germline, CDR1 is SQVTM, CDR2 ANQGSEA. V lost 4 bases and J lost 2; bases outside the gene matches: 8. The CDR3 spans 15 residues. CDR3 DNA: TGCAGCGTTGCTCCCCGGCTAGCGGGACAAGAGACCCAGTACTTC. Its protein is CSVAPRLAGQETQYF.

The chain employs TRBV27 and TRBJ2-4, with unresolved D. Trimming removed 3 bases at V and 0 bases at J, with 18 bases between. This CDR3 is 18 amino acids long. The V gene's germline CDR1 is MNHEY and CDR2 SMNVEV (reference sequence). The CDR3: CASSFRGPGTLAKNIQYF. CDR3 nucleotide sequence: TGTGCCAGCAGTTTCCGCGGACCTGGCACACTAGCCAAAAACATTCAGTACTTC.

This clonotype was detected ten times or more. This chain joins TRBV5-1 and TRBJ2-1, with 11 bases identical to TRBD2. The CDR3 consists of 15 residues. The ends lost 3 bases at V and 2 bases at J; junction bases unmatched: 1. Germline CDR1 reads SGHRS; CDR2 reads YFSETQ. CDR3 nucleotide sequence: TGCGCCAGCAGCTCGACTAGCGGGACCTACAATGAGCAGTTCTTC. Translation: CASSSTSGTYNEQFF.

This clonotype appeared a few times. This chain uses TRBV4-2 with TRBJ2-7; no clear D. V was cut by 5 bases and J by 0 bases, with 11 bases left in between. Germline V gene lookup returns CDR1 LGHNA and CDR2 YNFKEQ. CDR3 length: 14 amino acids. The CDR3 is CASSSTENSYEQYF. In nucleotides, the CDR3 is TGTGCCAGCAGCTCGACCGAAAACTCCTACGAGCAGTACTTC.

This clonotype was found many times. The genes are TRBV28 and TRBJ1-5; D not certain. Trimming shortened V by 7 bases and J by 3 bases, and 16 bases separated the two germline ends. The CDR3 has 15 amino acids. Germline V gives CDR1 MDHEN, CDR2 SYDVKM. CDR3 bases: TGTGCCAGCACCGAAGTTCCGGGATTCAATCAGCCCCAGCATTTT. Translation: CASTEVPGFNQPQHF.

This clonotype was seen at least ten times. The chain carries TRBV5-1 and TRBJ2-1; TRBD2 aligns across 10 bases. Trimming removed 4 bases from V and 9 bases from J; junction bases left unmatched: 19. Germline lookup yields CDR1 SGHRS and CDR2 YFSETQ. This CDR3 is built from 18 residues. Here the CDR3 DNA reads TGCGCCAGCAGCGCGGGACAATTGAGCGGGAGGGCCGTCGGTGAGCAGTTCTTC. Protein sequence: CASSAGQLSGRAVGEQFF. Full variable domain (missing parts from reference TRBV5-1 and TRBJ2-1): KAGVTQTPRYLIKTRGQQVTLSCSPISGHRSVSWYQQTPGQGLQFLFEYFSETQRNKGNFPGRFSGRQFSNSRSEMNVSTLELGDSALYLCASSAGQLSGRAVGEQFFGPGTRLTVL.